Each of the 2 T cell receptor beta chains below was sequenced from the same sample in a study of cytomegalovirus exposure and HLA in healthy donors (dated by TCRdb to 2015 to 2018). The library was made by the immunoSEQ multiplex PCR assay. Entries here come from immuneACCESS through TCRdb and include only in-frame sequences with V and J called. Some clones fail to appear in such tables; in the studies checked, an unresolved V gene covers under half of the shortfall, and the cause of the remainder is unknown. The sample records some 160,000 clones, 88% of which are singletons. 2.5% to 3% of the sample goes to the ten largest clones. Material for sequencing was PBMCs. The receptors originated from a man younger than 35 in good health and CMV-seronegative.

Written as DNA, the CDR3 is TGTGCCAGCAGTCCCGGGACAGGGTTGACCTACGAGCAGTACTTC. Translated, it gives CASSPGTGLTYEQYF. This sequence joins TRBV27 and TRBJ2-7, with 9 bases fitting TRBD1. Unmatched junction bases numbered 7, after V lost 5 bases and J lost 2 bases. CDR1 and CDR2 (germline): MNHEY, SMNVEV (reference sequence). The CDR3 consists of 15 residues.

V is TRBV14 and J is TRBJ2-7; D is perhaps TRBD1 (6 bases). The V end was cut by 0 bases, the J end by 2 bases, with 14 bases between. The germline gives CDR1 SGHDN, CDR2 FVKESK. This CDR3 comprises 16 residues. CDR3 DNA sequence: TGTGCCAGCAGCCAAGATTTTCGGCAGGGGACCTACGAGCAGTACTTC. Residues: CASSQDFRQGTYEQYF.